The 32 T cell receptor beta chains listed next were all sequenced from one sample in a study of cytomegalovirus exposure and HLA in healthy donors. With 60 Vbeta and 13 Jbeta primers, the PCR was carried out. Measured with immunoSEQ multiplex PCR; TCRdb has only the in-frame clones, and not every one. The sample table includes around 140,000 clones. The sample comprised PBMCs. The source is a male donor in good health and CMV-seronegative.

The chain couples TRBV4-3 to TRBJ2-6; 10 positions match TRBD1. This CDR3 contains 16 residues. Germline CDR1 and CDR2: LGHNA and YSLEER. The ends lost 3 bases at V and 1 base at J; junction bases unmatched: 0. The CDR3 nucleotides read TGCGCCAGCAGCCAGGGACAGGGGTCTGGGGCCAACGTCCTGACTTTC. Encoded protein: CASSQGQGSGANVLTF.

The V and J genes are TRBV5-1 and TRBJ1-4, with TRBD1 matching 11 bases. V lost 4 bases to trimming and J lost 4 bases; unmatched junction nucleotides: 12. Germline V gene data show CDR1 as SGHRS and CDR2 as YFSETQ. This CDR3 spans 18 amino acids. CDR3 DNA sequence: TGCGCCAGCAGCCCAGGGACAGGGGGAGAGACGTATAATGAAAAACTGTTTTTT. This gives the protein CASSPGTGGETYNEKLFF.

The CDR3, as DNA: TGTGCCCTTAAAGGGACAGGAATCTCGGAGCAGTACTTC. Its translation: CALKGTGISEQYF. V usage is TRBV30 and J usage is TRBJ2-7; 8 nucleotides line up with TRBD1. Germline V gene sequence: CDR1 GTSNPN, CDR2 SVGIG (reference sequence). Losses at the gene ends were 8 bases for V and 7 bases for J; bases not matched to a gene: 13. The CDR3 totals 13 residues. The full variable domain, rest sourced from reference TRBV30 and TRBJ2-7, is SQTIHQWPATLVQPVGSPLSLECTVEGTSNPNLYWYRQAAGRGLQLLFYSVGIGQISSEVPQNLSASRPQDRQFILSSKKLLLSDSGFYLCALKGTGISEQYFGPGTRLTVT.

This rearrangement joins TRBV6-1 to TRBJ2-3; TRBD1 matches 10 bases. Germline V lookup: CDR1 MNHNS, CDR2 SASEGT. Trimming cost V 5 bases and J 4 bases; bases outside gene matches: 6. This CDR3 spans 15 amino acids. This chain's CDR3 is CASSRGQGTSDTQYF. As DNA, the CDR3 is TGTGCCAGCAGTAGGGGACAGGGGACTTCAGATACGCAGTATTTT.

The V gene is TRBV30, the J gene TRBJ1-1; possible D gene TRBD1, 6 bases. The V gene's germline CDR1 is GTSNPN and CDR2 SVGIG (reference sequence). The CDR3 spans 13 residues. V lost 3 bases, J lost 1 base, and 9 bases lay in between. CDR3 amino acids: CAWRGQPNTEAFF. In nucleotides, the CDR3 is TGTGCCTGGAGAGGACAGCCGAACACTGAAGCTTTCTTT.

The chain employs TRBV21-1 and TRBJ1-1; the listed D gene, TRBD1, was not tested against the DNA. TRBV21-1 is labeled a pseudogene. The CDR3 sequence is 14 residues long. CDR3 sequence: CASSKGTGGTEAFF. CDR3 coding DNA: TGTGCCAGCAGCAAAGGGACAGGGGGCACTGAAGCTTTCTTT.

The CDR3 spells CASSLASGQFF. The CDR3, as DNA: TGTGCCAGCAGCTTGGCATCGGGGCAGTTCTTC. The chain is built from TRBV5-7 and TRBJ2-1; D ambiguous. TRBV5-7 qualifies as an ORF whose function is uncertain. The CDR3 runs to 11 residues. The V and J ends lost 0 bases and 12 bases respectively, with 7 bases between them.

The gene calls are TRBV4-3 and TRBJ1-2; a possible D gene is TRBD1 (5 bases). The CDR3 is 15 amino acids. V shed 1 base and J shed 4 bases, with 13 bases lying between them. In germline, CDR1 is LGHNA, CDR2 YSLEER. The CDR3 region has the DNA TGCGCCAGCAGCCAAGGGGGGAGGTTAACCTATGGCTACACCTTC. It specifies CASSQGGRLTYGYTF.

The rearrangement joins TRBV9 to TRBJ2-5, with D hard to call. Trimming took off 1 base at V and 2 bases at J, with 3 bases between the two ends. CDR1 is SGDLS and CDR2 is YYNGEE in the germline V gene. The CDR3 length is 12 residues. CDR3 in DNA: TGTGCCAGCAGCGTATATCAAGAGACCCAGTACTTC. Translated: CASSVYQETQYF. The full variable domain, completed using reference TRBV9 and TRBJ2-5, is DSGVTQTPKHLITATGQRVTLRCSPRSGDLSVYWYQQSLDQGLQFLIQYYNGEERAKGNILERFSAQQFPDLHSELNLSSLELGDSALYFCASSVYQETQYFGPGTRLLVL.

The V gene is TRBV5-6, the J gene TRBJ2-1; TRBD2 aligns across 11 bases. Trimming at V came to 2 bases and at J to 10 bases, leaving 11 bases not matched to a gene. Germline lookup yields CDR1 SGHDT and CDR2 YYEEEE. The CDR3 is made up of 16 amino acids. The DNA of the CDR3 is TGTGCCAGCAGCTTAATGACGGGACTAGCGGCCCTGGAGCAGTTCTTC. Encoded protein: CASSLMTGLAALEQFF.

The chain links TRBV19 to TRBJ2-4; TRBD2 aligns across 7 bases. Trimming at V came to 0 bases and at J to 6 bases, leaving 5 bases not matched to a gene. In germline, CDR1 is LNHDA, CDR2 SQIVND (reference sequence). The CDR3 has 15 residues. CDR3 DNA sequence: TGTGCCAGTAGTATAGACCCAGGACTAGGAAACATTCAGTACTTC. Translation gives CASSIDPGLGNIQYF.

The V and J genes are TRBV6-6 and TRBJ2-7; 7 positions match TRBD1. This CDR3 comprises 14 residues. The V gene's germline CDR1 is MNHNY and CDR2 SVGAGI (reference sequence). Trimming at V came to 7 bases and at J to 0 bases, leaving 6 bases not matched to a gene. The CDR3 DNA is TGTGCCAGCACGGGAACAGGGGTCTCCTACGAGCAGTACTTC. Its protein product is CASTGTGVSYEQYF.

The rearrangement joins TRBV2 to TRBJ2-6; D might be TRBD1 (6 bases). The CDR3 has 18 amino acids. V was trimmed by 8 bases and J by 0 bases, leaving 20 bases between them. Looked up from germline, CDR1 is SNHLY and CDR2 is FYNNEI. The CDR3 DNA is TGTGCCAGCTCCGGACAGACCAAAATCAGCTCTGGGGCCAACGTCCTGACTTTC. This gives the protein CASSGQTKISSGANVLTF. Variable domain in full (rest from reference TRBV2 and TRBJ2-6): EPEVTQTPSHQVTQMGQEVILRCVPISNHLYFYWYRQILGQKVEFLVSFYNNEISEKSEIFDDQFSVERPDGSNFTLKIRSTKLEDSAMYFCASSGQTKISSGANVLTFGAGSRLTVL.

The gene calls are TRBV4-1 and TRBJ2-3; weak D call: TRBD2 (7 bases). Germline CDR1 and CDR2: MGHRA and YSYEKL. The CDR3 consists of 15 residues. V was clipped by 5 bases and J by 6 bases, with 18 bases between them. CDR3 sequence: CASSLGGQGYDTQYF. Written as DNA, the CDR3 is TGCGCCAGCAGCTTGGGGGGGCAGGGTTACGATACGCAGTATTTT.

This rearrangement joins TRBV9 to TRBJ1-4, with D unresolved. Looked up from germline, CDR1 is SGDLS and CDR2 is YYNGEE. V was clipped by 3 bases and J by 8 bases, with 17 bases between them. CDR3 length: 15 amino acids. The DNA of the CDR3 is TGTGCCAGCAGCGCCTGGGCCCTATCAGGCGAAAAACTGTTTTTT. It codes for CASSAWALSGEKLFF.

The chain links TRBV4-1 to TRBJ1-2; the D gene is possibly TRBD1 (5 bases). From germline, CDR1 is MGHRA and CDR2 YSYEKL. The CDR3 contains 16 residues. V lost 0 bases and J lost 4, with 15 bases in between. The CDR3 DNA sequence: TGCGCCAGCAGCCAAGAGCGGGGGGTCGGGGTCTATGGCTACACCTTC. Its protein product is CASSQERGVGVYGYTF.

CDR3 protein: CSVERGGSYEQYF. The CDR3, as DNA: TGCAGCGTTGAGAGGGGGGGGAGCTACGAGCAGTACTTC. The V and J genes are TRBV29-1 and TRBJ2-7, with D possibly TRBD2 on 7 matching bases. Germline V gene data show CDR1 as SQVTM and CDR2 as ANQGSEA. This CDR3 spans 13 amino acids. With 3 bases removed from V and 3 bases from J, the gap between germline ends came to 12 bases.

The chain links TRBV11-2 to TRBJ2-1; D perhaps matches TRBD2 (6 bases). Trimming shortened V by 5 bases and J by 6 bases, and 23 bases separated the two germline ends. The CDR3 is 17 amino acids. Germline V gene sequence: CDR1 SGHAT, CDR2 FQNNGV. The CDR3 DNA follows: TGTGCCAGCAGCCCTCCTAGGGAACTAGGGACTGCCAATGAGCAGTTCTTC. Translated: CASSPPRELGTANEQFF.

V usage is TRBV29-1 and J usage is TRBJ2-7, with a possible D match to TRBD1 (6 bases). Germline V gene sequence: CDR1 SQVTM, CDR2 ANQGSEA. Trimming left V 0 bases short and J 10 bases short, with 10 bases between. This CDR3 comprises 11 residues. The DNA for the CDR3 is TGCAGCGTTGAAGATAGGGGGAGTCAGTACTTC. This codes for CSVEDRGSQYF.

The V gene is TRBV10-2, the J gene TRBJ2-5; 14 bases are shared with TRBD2. The CDR3 has 20 residues. Germline-derived CDR1 and CDR2 are WSHSY and SAAADI. V lost 6 bases to trimming and J lost 4 bases; unmatched junction nucleotides: 19. CDR3 bases: TGCGCCAGCAGCGAACTCAAACCGGGACTAGCGGGAGTAAGGGGAGAGACCCAGTACTTC. It is translated as CASSELKPGLAGVRGETQYF.

V and J are TRBV19 and TRBJ1-2; 9 bases are shared with TRBD1. Germline V gene sequence: CDR1 LNHDA, CDR2 SQIVND (reference sequence). The CDR3 length is 13 residues. V lost 6 bases, J lost 8 bases, and 7 bases stayed unmatched. For the CDR3, the DNA is TGTGCCAGTAGCCCCACAGGGGGCTGGGGCTACACCTTC. It specifies CASSPTGGWGYTF.

The chain recombines TRBV28 with TRBJ2-7; D is perhaps TRBD1 (5 bases). The V gene's germline CDR1 is MDHEN and CDR2 SYDVKM. The CDR3 sequence is 14 residues long. Between the trimmed V and J ends, which lost 3 bases and 1 base, there was a span of 10 bases. This chain's CDR3 is CASSLNPGSYEQYF. CDR3 nucleotide sequence: TGTGCCAGCAGTTTGAACCCAGGGTCCTACGAGCAGTACTTC.

The rearrangement uses TRBV28 and TRBJ1-1; D remains unclear. Deletions cut 5 bases from V and 7 bases from J, with 14 bases between. Germline assignment: CDR1 MDHEN and CDR2 SYDVKM. This CDR3 region has 13 residues. CDR3 loop: CASSPGSLFEAFF. The CDR3 nucleotides are TGTGCCAGCAGTCCCGGGTCCCTTTTTGAAGCTTTCTTT.

V is TRBV29-1 and J is TRBJ2-1, with TRBD2 as a possible D gene (5 bases). Trimming removed 3 bases from V and 4 bases from J, with 19 bases in between. Germline V lookup: CDR1 SQVTM, CDR2 ANQGSEA. This CDR3 has 16 amino acids. In DNA form, the CDR3 reads TGCAGCGTTGATGGAGTGCCTCGGGAAACGTACAATGAGCAGTTCTTC. Its protein is CSVDGVPRETYNEQFF.

The chain uses TRBV2 and TRBJ1-2; TRBD1 agrees at 11 bases. V gave up 8 bases and J gave up 4 bases; unmatched junction bases: 0. The CDR3 runs to 12 residues. The germline V gene has CDR1 SNHLY and CDR2 FYNNEI. The chain's CDR3 is CASGTGGYGYTF. The CDR3 DNA is TGTGCCAGCGGGACAGGGGGCTATGGCTACACCTTC.

The CDR3 spells CASSWTGDTSYEQYF. CDR3 nucleotide sequence: TGTGCCAGCAGCTGGACAGGGGATACCTCCTACGAGCAGTACTTC. The V and J genes are TRBV5-4 and TRBJ2-7, with 9 nucleotides matching TRBD1. The V gene's germline CDR1 is SGHNT and CDR2 YYREEE (reference sequence). V lost 3 bases, J lost 0 bases, and 4 bases stayed unmatched. This CDR3 comprises 15 residues.

This chain uses TRBV16 with TRBJ1-1; the D is unclear. The CDR3 sequence is 15 residues long. V was shortened by 4 bases and J by 1 base, with 13 bases between the two germline ends. Germline V gene data show CDR1 as KGHSY and CDR2 as FQNENV. CDR3 DNA: TGTGCCAGCAGCCGACTATTAAGAGAGAACACTGAAGCTTTCTTT. As protein: CASSRLLRENTEAFF.

J is TRBJ1-4 and V is TRBV30; no definite D call. This CDR3 is built from 15 residues. Germline V gene sequence: CDR1 GTSNPN, CDR2 SVGIG (reference sequence). The ends were cut back, 2 bases at V and 5 bases at J, with 15 bases in the middle. Here the CDR3 DNA reads TGTGCCTGGAGTAAAGAAACAGCAATAAATGAAAAACTGTTTTTT. The encoded protein is CAWSKETAINEKLFF.

The chain carries TRBV5-1 and TRBJ1-2; D unclear. Germline V gene lookup returns CDR1 SGHRS and CDR2 YFSETQ. The CDR3 is 13 amino acids. With 4 bases removed from V and 6 bases from J, the gap between germline ends came to 13 bases. The CDR3 reads CASSPVGLDGYTF. The CDR3 DNA sequence: TGCGCCAGCAGCCCCGTCGGCCTAGATGGCTACACCTTC. The variable domain in full, with the rest retrieved from reference TRBV5-1 and TRBJ1-2, is KAGVTQTPRYLIKTRGQQVTLSCSPISGHRSVSWYQQTPGQGLQFLFEYFSETQRNKGNFPGRFSGRQFSNSRSEMNVSTLELGDSALYLCASSPVGLDGYTFGSGTRLTVV.

The V call is TRBV19, the J call TRBJ1-6; D is unclear. Germline V gene lookup returns CDR1 LNHDA and CDR2 SQIVND (reference sequence). Trimming removed 10 bases from V and 7 bases from J, with 20 bases in between. CDR3 length equals 15 residues. Here the CDR3 reads CATHRGRGANSPLHF. DNA for the CDR3: TGTGCCACCCACCGTGGCCGGGGAGCCAATTCACCCCTCCACTTT.

This sequence joins TRBV27 and TRBJ1-6; D unresolved. CDR1 is MNHEY and CDR2 is SMNVEV in the germline V gene (reference sequence). Trimming took off 6 bases at V and 5 bases at J, with 8 bases between the two ends. CDR3 size: 13 residues. CDR3: CASRGFDNSPLHF. The DNA for the CDR3 is TGTGCCAGCAGGGGCTTTGATAATTCACCCCTCCACTTT.

The V gene is TRBV9, the J gene TRBJ2-5; TRBD2 matches 9 bases. V was clipped by 2 bases and J by 5 bases; unmatched bases: 10. CDR3 length: 16 amino acids. The germline V gene has CDR1 SGDLS and CDR2 YYNGEE. In DNA form, the CDR3 reads TGTGCCAGCAGCGTTTATGGCGGGGGGGCCGGTGAGACCCAGTACTTC. Its protein is CASSVYGGGAGETQYF. Filled out from reference TRBV9 and TRBJ2-5, the complete variable domain reads DSGVTQTPKHLITATGQRVTLRCSPRSGDLSVYWYQQSLDQGLQFLIQYYNGEERAKGNILERFSAQQFPDLHSELNLSSLELGDSALYFCASSVYGGGAGETQYFGPGTRLLVL.